This T cell receptor (beta chain) comes out of a study of cytomegalovirus exposure and HLA in healthy donors. Study results and limitations: Researchers reported that three CMV-associated chains were confirmed in vitro as CMV antigen-specific. It was found in a later analysis that first-cohort TCR clusters tended to co-occur in the roughly 120 validation repertoires. Cytomegalovirus-associated status was assigned to approximately 160 TCR beta chains.

Here immunoSEQ multiplex PCR was the method, and the copy in TCRdb shows in-frame clones only, minus some. The sample consists of 100,000 to 150,000 clones, approximately 89% of them appearing once. Comments on this clone: Antigen unknown.

From germline, CDR1 is SGHDN and CDR2 FVKESK. The V gene lost 4 bases and the J gene lost 5 bases, with 20 bases spanning the gap. This CDR3 spans 16 amino acids. Sequenced material: PBMCs. The clonotype originates from a woman under 30 in good health and CMV-seronegative. The chain employs TRBV14 and TRBJ2-5, with a possible D match to TRBD2 (5 bases). DNA of the CDR3: TGTGCCAGCAGCCCAAGGCCGGGAAATGGTGGGGAGACCCAGTACTTC. Encoded protein: CASSPRPGNGGETQYF.